The 20 T cell receptor beta chains below all came from one sample that was sequenced in a study of T cell clonotyping in hematopoietic cell transplantation. The table came from immunoSEQ multiplex PCR; TCRdb's copy has only in-frame clones and leaves some out. Of roughly 37,000 clones in the sample, 88% were seen once. The sequencing sample was made of peripheral blood mononuclear cells. These receptors were collected from a woman between 35 and 50 years old in good health. Some clones in this sample may be carry-over from other donors' samples.

The CDR3 sequence: CASIRDGTTNEKLFF. The CDR3 nucleotides read TGTGCCAGCATCCGGGACGGAACAACTAATGAAAAACTGTTTTTT. This chain links TRBV6-6 with TRBJ1-4; tentatively, D is TRBD1 (5 bases). Between the trimmed V and J ends, which lost 7 bases and 0 bases, there was a span of 12 bases. The CDR3 extends over 15 amino acids. Germline V gives CDR1 MNHNY, CDR2 SVGAGI (reference sequence).

V is TRBV6-5 and J is TRBJ1-1, with unresolved D. The CDR3 consists of 12 residues. Germline CDR1 is MNHEY and CDR2 is SVGAGI. V lost 3 bases to trimming and J lost 11 bases, with 13 bases between them. The CDR3 here is CASSYHAGSAFF. CDR3 coding DNA: TGTGCCAGCAGTTATCACGCCGGTAGTGCTTTCTTT.

The chain has TRBV19 and TRBJ1-5, with D maybe TRBD1 (5 bases). The ends were cut back, 1 base at V and 7 bases at J, with 23 bases in the middle. The CDR3 consists of 18 residues. CDR1 LNHDA and CDR2 SQIVND come from the germline V gene (reference sequence). The CDR3 loop is CASSIGGGRGQTGQPQHF. The CDR3 DNA reads as TGTGCCAGTAGTATAGGGGGCGGAAGGGGCCAAACTGGGCAGCCCCAGCATTTT.

A single count supports this clone. The chain has TRBV30 and TRBJ2-5; weak D call: TRBD1 (5 bases). Per the germline V gene, CDR1 is GTSNPN and CDR2 is SVGIG (reference sequence). Trimming shortened V by 0 bases and J by 2 bases, and 7 bases separated the two germline ends. The CDR3 has 13 amino acids. The CDR3 bases are TGTGCCTGGAGTGTACAGGTTCAAGAGACCCAGTACTTC. It encodes CAWSVQVQETQYF.

The chain combines TRBV2 with TRBJ2-3; 15 bases map to TRBD2. The V gene end was trimmed by 6 bases and the J gene end by 6 bases; junction bases not matched to a gene: 10. Germline V lookup: CDR1 SNHLY, CDR2 FYNNEI. The CDR3 runs to 17 residues. In nucleotides, the CDR3 is TGTGCCAGCAGCCACGGGACTAGCGGGAGGCAAGTGGATACGCAGTATTTT. Amino acid sequence: CASSHGTSGRQVDTQYF.

This clone has only one observation. The chain links TRBV9 to TRBJ2-3; 7 bases match TRBD2. Trimming at V came to 2 bases and at J to 4 bases, leaving 13 bases not matched to a gene. CDR1 SGDLS and CDR2 YYNGEE come from the germline V gene. The CDR3 is 17 residues long. The CDR3 sequence is CASSVDRRAGVADTQYF. CDR3 sequence (DNA): TGTGCCAGCAGCGTTGATCGGCGTGCGGGAGTGGCAGATACGCAGTATTTT. The full variable domain, in which reference TRBV9 and TRBJ2-3 provide the parts outside the CDR3, is DSGVTQTPKHLITATGQRVTLRCSPRSGDLSVYWYQQSLDQGLQFLIQYYNGEERAKGNILERFSAQQFPDLHSELNLSSLELGDSALYFCASSVDRRAGVADTQYFGPGTRLTVL.

This clone has only one observation. V and J are TRBV7-2 and TRBJ2-5; TRBD2 is a possible D gene (5 bases). Germline assignment: CDR1 SGHTA and CDR2 FQGNSA. V was pared by 1 base and J by 0 bases, with 9 bases between. This CDR3 comprises 15 residues. The CDR3 is CASSLESGNQETQYF. CDR3 nucleotide sequence: TGTGCCAGCAGCTTAGAGAGCGGAAACCAAGAGACCCAGTACTTC.

The V and J genes are TRBV30 and TRBJ1-5; D unresolved. Germline V gene lookup returns CDR1 GTSNPN and CDR2 SVGIG (reference sequence). The V gene lost 5 bases and the J gene lost 3 bases, with 17 bases spanning the gap. This CDR3 is built from 15 residues. In DNA form, the CDR3 reads TGTGCCTGGGGAAAATCCGGCTCCTTCAATCAGCCCCAGCATTTT. Its translation: CAWGKSGSFNQPQHF.

The chain joins TRBV29-1 to TRBJ1-4; D might be TRBD1 (6 bases). CDR1 and CDR2 from the germline V gene are SQVTM and ANQGSEA. CDR3 length equals 11 residues. V lost 2 bases to trimming and J lost 8 bases, with 6 bases between them. In DNA, the CDR3 is TGCAGCGTTGAACAGGGGGAAAAACTGTTTTTT. It translates to CSVEQGEKLFF.

This sequence joins TRBV5-1 and TRBJ2-5; TRBD2 matches 13 bases. V lost 4 bases to trimming and J lost 2 bases; unmatched junction nucleotides: 5. Germline V gene data show CDR1 as SGHRS and CDR2 as YFSETQ. There are 16 residues in the CDR3. The CDR3 region has the DNA TGCGCCAGCAGCCCGGGACTAGCGGGGAGACAAGAGACCCAGTACTTC. It specifies CASSPGLAGRQETQYF.

The CDR3 sequence: CASSLAEGGGTQYF. The DNA for the CDR3 is TGTGCCAGCAGTCTAGCCGAGGGAGGGGGTACGCAGTATTTT. The chain has TRBV28 and TRBJ2-3; the D gene is possibly TRBD2 (7 bases). The CDR3 consists of 14 residues. From germline, CDR1 is MDHEN and CDR2 SYDVKM. Trimming left V 5 bases short and J 8 bases short, with 17 bases between. Filled out from reference TRBV28 and TRBJ2-3, the complete variable domain reads DVKVTQSSRYLVKRTGEKVFLECVQDMDHENMFWYRQDPGLGLRLIYFSYDVKMKEKGDIPEGYSVSREKKERFSLILESASTNQTSMYLCASSLAEGGGTQYFGPGTRLTVL.

The chain recombines TRBV28 with TRBJ2-7, with 9 bases matching TRBD1. V gave up 5 bases and J gave up 5 bases; unmatched junction bases: 7. The CDR3 is 14 amino acids. The germline V gene has CDR1 MDHEN and CDR2 SYDVKM. CDR3 DNA: TGTGCCAGCAGTCGACCGGGACAGGGAGACGAGCAGTACTTC. Protein: CASSRPGQGDEQYF.

J is TRBJ2-2 and V is TRBV2; D tentatively fits TRBD1 or TRBD2 (5 bases each). The CDR3 contains 16 residues. Trimming stripped 2 bases from V and 4 bases from J, with 14 bases between. The germline V gene has CDR1 SNHLY and CDR2 FYNNEI. CDR3 sequence: CASSEWIGTSTGELFF. CDR3 nucleotides: TGTGCCAGCAGTGAATGGATCGGGACCAGCACCGGGGAGCTGTTTTTT. Full variable domain (remainder filled in from reference TRBV2 and TRBJ2-2): EPEVTQTPSHQVTQMGQEVILRCVPISNHLYFYWYRQILGQKVEFLVSFYNNEISEKSEIFDDQFSVERPDGSNFTLKIRSTKLEDSAMYFCASSEWIGTSTGELFFGEGSRLTVL.

The rearrangement links TRBV5-4 to TRBJ2-5, with 7 bases identical to TRBD2. The V and J ends lost 4 bases and 5 bases, in that order; junction bases with no gene match: 11. This CDR3 is built from 15 residues. Germline CDR1 reads SGHNT; CDR2 reads YYREEE (reference sequence). This CDR3 is CASSQQSGDWETQYF. The DNA of the CDR3 is TGTGCCAGCAGCCAGCAAAGCGGGGATTGGGAGACCCAGTACTTC.

The chain links TRBV5-1 to TRBJ2-7; no firm D call. Looked up from germline, CDR1 is SGHRS and CDR2 is YFSETQ. V dropped 4 bases and J dropped 0 bases, with 11 bases sitting between them. CDR3 length equals 14 residues. DNA for the CDR3: TGCGCCAGCAGCGAGGTCTCTAACTCCTACGAGCAGTACTTC. It translates to CASSEVSNSYEQYF.

This sequence joins TRBV30 and TRBJ1-2, with TRBD1 matching over 8 bases. From germline, CDR1 is GTSNPN and CDR2 SVGIG (reference sequence). Trimming took 4 bases from V and 2 from J; bases not matched to a gene: 9. The CDR3 loop spans 15 amino acids. The CDR3 sequence is CAWNRPGQVNYGYTF. The DNA for the CDR3 is TGTGCCTGGAACCGTCCGGGACAGGTAAACTATGGCTACACCTTC. Supplemented by reference TRBV30 and TRBJ1-2, the full variable domain reads SQTIHQWPATLVQPVGSPLSLECTVEGTSNPNLYWYRQAAGRGLQLLFYSVGIGQISSEVPQNLSASRPQDRQFILSSKKLLLSDSGFYLCAWNRPGQVNYGYTFGSGTRLTVV.

V and J are TRBV27 and TRBJ2-5; 9 bases fit TRBD2. Germline values: CDR1 MNHEY, CDR2 SMNVEV (reference sequence). The CDR3 spans 13 residues. The V gene end was trimmed by 6 bases and the J gene end by 3 bases; junction bases not matched to a gene: 2. CDR3 loop: CASSSSGEETQYF. The CDR3 DNA is TGTGCCAGCAGCTCTAGCGGGGAAGAGACCCAGTACTTC.

The chain recombines TRBV28 with TRBJ2-7; D remains ambiguous. The CDR3 spans 15 residues. Germline assignment: CDR1 MDHEN and CDR2 SYDVKM. Trimming stripped 2 bases from V and 5 bases from J, with 16 bases between. Written as DNA, the CDR3 is TGTGCCAGCAGTTTAACAAGGGATCGGACGAACGAGCAGTACTTC. Amino acids: CASSLTRDRTNEQYF.

The rearrangement links TRBV23-1 to TRBJ2-1; 12 bases are a match to TRBD2. TRBV23-1 is an ORF, and what it does is uncertain. The CDR3 runs to 16 residues. The junction had 1 base not matched to a gene; V was cut back by 0 bases and J by 4 bases. CDR3: CASSQSGTSGYNEQFF. The CDR3 DNA is TGCGCCAGCAGTCAATCGGGGACTAGCGGGTACAATGAGCAGTTCTTC.

The chain links TRBV7-3 to TRBJ1-1, with D uncertain. The CDR3 contains 15 residues. V was trimmed by 9 bases and J by 0 bases, leaving 17 bases between them. Germline V gene sequence: CDR1 SGHTA, CDR2 FQGTGA. The CDR3 nucleotides are TGTGCCAGTAGCCGAGGTCCCGGGATGAACACTGAAGCTTTCTTT. This translates into CASSRGPGMNTEAFF.